The 19 T cell receptor beta chains reported below all come from one sample, sequenced in a study of graft-versus-host responses after intestinal transplantation. These receptors have no identified antigens. Produced via immunoSEQ multiplex PCR; TCRdb's table is partial and in-frame only. The table has 100,000 or so clones, 90% to 95% seen once. The source was unstimulated CD8+ T cells sorted from spleen or lymph node cells, collected before intestinal transplant. The receptors shown here come from a human donor who received an intestinal transplant.

The gene calls are TRBV6-4 and TRBJ1-1; maybe TRBD1 (5 bases). Deletions cut 5 bases from V and 0 bases from J, with 13 bases between. This CDR3 has 15 residues. Germline V gene lookup returns CDR1 MRHNA and CDR2 SNTAGT. In nucleotides, the CDR3 is TGTGCCAGCAGTACATCCAGGGTCATGAACACTGAAGCTTTCTTT. Translating it yields CASSTSRVMNTEAFF.

The rearrangement joins TRBV19 to TRBJ2-7; D unclear. Looked up from germline, CDR1 is LNHDA and CDR2 is SQIVND (reference sequence). The CDR3 spans 15 residues. Trimming left V 3 bases short and J 4 bases short, with 16 bases between. The DNA for the CDR3 is TGTGCCAGTAGTATTTCCCCGTCGCGATCTTACGAGCAGTACTTC. It encodes CASSISPSRSYEQYF.

The rearrangement uses TRBV2 and TRBJ1-4; no reliable D call. Germline assignment: CDR1 SNHLY and CDR2 FYNNEI. V was trimmed by 8 bases and J by 2 bases, leaving 21 bases between them. This CDR3 contains 17 residues. The DNA for the CDR3 is TGTGCCAGCCGCCTCCATATAGGGTGGAGGACTAATGAAAAACTGTTTTTT. This sequence encodes CASRLHIGWRTNEKLFF.

V usage is TRBV19 and J usage is TRBJ1-1; TRBD1 matches at 9 bases. The V gene end was trimmed by 7 bases and the J gene end by 2 bases; junction bases not matched to a gene: 5. Germline V lookup: CDR1 LNHDA, CDR2 SQIVND (reference sequence). The CDR3 has 14 residues. The CDR3 nucleotides are TGTGCCAGTACCTTCACAGGGGGCAACACTGAAGCTTTCTTT. This codes for CASTFTGGNTEAFF.

The chain joins TRBV23-1 to TRBJ1-1; 9 bases agree with TRBD1. TRBV23-1 is an ORF, and what it does is uncertain. V lost 2 bases, J lost 1 base, and 2 bases stayed unmatched. CDR3 length: 15 residues. CDR3 loop: CASSQTGGQNTEAFF. The CDR3, as DNA: TGCGCCAGCAGTCAAACAGGGGGCCAGAACACTGAAGCTTTCTTT.

The rearrangement uses TRBV7-6 and TRBJ2-7, with 8 bases matching TRBD2. Germline CDR1 SGHVS, CDR2 FNYEAQ. The J segment lost 2 bases and the V segment lost 4 bases, leaving 10 bases of the junction unmatched. This CDR3 is 16 amino acids long. The CDR3 DNA reads TGTGCCAGCAGCTCCACGGGGGGGGGATCCCCCTACGAGCAGTACTTC. This translates into CASSSTGGGSPYEQYF. Variable domain in full (rest from reference TRBV7-6 and TRBJ2-7): GAGVSQSPRYKVTKRGQDVALRCDPISGHVSLYWYRQALGQGPEFLTYFNYEAQQDKSGLPNDRFSAERPEGSISTLTIQRTEQRDSAMYRCASSSTGGGSPYEQYFGPGTRLTVT.

V is TRBV29-1 and J is TRBJ1-1; 9 bases are a match to TRBD1. Germline CDR1 SQVTM, CDR2 ANQGSEA. The CDR3 consists of 17 residues. With V trimmed by 3 bases and J by 4 bases, 15 bases remained unmatched. The CDR3 is CSVEGGGQGEWGTEAFF. CDR3 in DNA: TGCAGCGTTGAGGGGGGGGGACAGGGTGAATGGGGCACTGAAGCTTTCTTT. Variable domain in full (rest from reference TRBV29-1 and TRBJ1-1): SAVISQKPSRDICQRGTSLTIQCQVDSQVTMMFWYRQQPGQSLTLIATANQGSEATYESGFVIDKFPISRPNLTFSTLTVSNMSPEDSSIYLCSVEGGGQGEWGTEAFFGQGTRLTVV.

This chain uses TRBV5-4 with TRBJ1-1, with unresolved D. This CDR3 spans 15 amino acids. Germline V gives CDR1 SGHNT, CDR2 YYREEE (reference sequence). V lost 3 bases, J lost 3 bases, and 15 bases lay in between. CDR3 in DNA: TGTGCCAGCAGCTACCTCGGGAACGTGGACACTGAAGCTTTCTTT. It yields the protein CASSYLGNVDTEAFF.

This clone came up once. The chain's CDR3 is CSVDSGTGFGGYTF. The CDR3 nucleotides read TGCAGCGTTGATTCCGGGACAGGGTTTGGAGGCTACACCTTC. The chain links TRBV29-1 to TRBJ1-2, with TRBD1 identical over 9 bases. Germline trimming cut 3 bases from V and 8 bases from J; bases unmatched to any gene: 10. This CDR3 is 14 amino acids long. The germline CDR1 and CDR2 sequences are SQVTM and ANQGSEA.

J is TRBJ2-5 and V is TRBV7-7; tentative D call: TRBD1 (7 bases). Trimming left V 4 bases short and J 1 base short, with 22 bases between. From germline, CDR1 is SSHAT and CDR2 FNYEAQ (reference sequence). CDR3 length: 18 residues. CDR3 region: CASSSGGRGGATQETQYF. The CDR3, as DNA: TGTGCCAGCAGCTCAGGAGGGAGAGGGGGCGCGACCCAAGAGACCCAGTACTTC.

The gene calls are TRBV25-1 and TRBJ1-2; 11 bases map to TRBD1. This CDR3 has 14 residues. The germline V gene has CDR1 MGHDK and CDR2 SYGVNS. The V segment lost 5 bases and the J segment 5 bases; nucleotides outside the gene matches: 4. CDR3 sequence: CASSSGTGGYGYTF. In DNA, the CDR3 is TGTGCCAGCAGTTCCGGGACAGGGGGTTATGGCTACACCTTC.

The chain is built from TRBV4-3 and TRBJ1-2; the match to TRBD1 covers 9 bases. The CDR3 loop spans 16 amino acids. J was trimmed by 2 bases and V by 1 base; bases with no gene match: 5. Germline V gene sequence: CDR1 LGHNA, CDR2 YSLEER. CDR3 DNA sequence: TGCGCCAGCAGCCAAGTTTTGGGACAGGGCAACTATGGCTACACCTTC. It is translated as CASSQVLGQGNYGYTF.

This clone was observed once. This rearrangement joins TRBV6-6 to TRBJ2-7; 10 bases align to TRBD1. Trimming cost V 6 bases and J 4 bases; bases outside gene matches: 3. CDR1 is MNHNY and CDR2 is SVGAGI in the germline V gene (reference sequence). The CDR3 is 13 amino acids. Here the CDR3 DNA reads TGTGCCAGCAGAGACAGGGGGCGGTACGAGCAGTACTTC. It codes for CASRDRGRYEQYF.

V and J are TRBV4-3 and TRBJ2-1; the match to TRBD2 covers 12 bases. Germline loops: CDR1 LGHNA, CDR2 YSLEER. This CDR3 contains 17 residues. The J segment lost 9 bases and the V segment lost 1 base, leaving 10 bases of the junction unmatched. The CDR3 is CASSQGAAASGGVEQFF. CDR3 coding DNA: TGCGCCAGCAGCCAAGGAGCAGCGGCTAGCGGGGGGGTTGAGCAGTTCTTC.

A word on this clone: This same CDR3 is encoded by further DNA sequences in the sample. The rearrangement uses TRBV7-9 and TRBJ1-2; 7 bases fit TRBD1. Germline V gene lookup returns CDR1 SEHNR and CDR2 FQNEAQ (reference sequence). The CDR3 is 15 amino acids. With 3 bases clipped from V and 1 base from J, the junction kept 5 bases outside the gene matches. Here the CDR3 reads CASSFLRDSNYGYTF. In DNA, the CDR3 is TGTGCCAGCAGCTTTCTACGGGACAGTAACTATGGCTACACCTTC.

V and J are TRBV29-1 and TRBJ1-2; D uncertain. V was cut by 4 bases and J by 1 base, with 7 bases left in between. CDR1 and CDR2 from the germline V gene are SQVTM and ANQGSEA. This CDR3 has 12 amino acids. CDR3 nucleotide sequence: TGCAGCGTTGTTGACTTTAACTATGGCTACACCTTC. The encoded protein is CSVVDFNYGYTF.

The CDR3 loop is CASSREGGDSNSPLHF. For the CDR3, the DNA is TGTGCCAGCAGCAGGGAGGGAGGAGACAGTAATTCACCCCTCCACTTT. The genes are TRBV21-1 and TRBJ1-6. TRBV21-1 is noted as a pseudogene. This CDR3 has 16 residues.

The chain has TRBV7-9 and TRBJ2-1; possible D gene TRBD1, 5 bases. Trimming pared 6 bases from V and 7 bases from J, leaving 10 bases between. Germline CDR1 reads SEHNR; CDR2 reads FQNEAQ (reference sequence). The CDR3 spans 12 residues. CDR3 protein: CASRETGNEQFF. Here the CDR3 DNA reads TGTGCCAGCAGAGAAACAGGTAATGAGCAGTTCTTC.

The rearrangement joins TRBV6-5 to TRBJ2-3; maybe TRBD1 (6 bases). The CDR3 extends over 14 amino acids. Between the trimmed V and J ends, which lost 5 bases and 5 bases, there was a span of 14 bases. Germline-derived CDR1 and CDR2 are MNHEY and SVGAGI. CDR3 coding DNA: TGTGCCAGCAGTAGGTCAGGGGCCGGAGATACGCAGTATTTT. Amino acid sequence: CASSRSGAGDTQYF.